This T cell receptor (beta chain) was sequenced in a study of response to subunit inactivated influenza vaccine. General study results and limits: Authors suggested that a seasonal influenza vaccination recruits few new T cells each time.

CDR1 is SGHDT, CDR2 YYEEEE, per germline. The CDR3 sequence is 14 residues long. V gave up 1 base and J gave up 9 bases; unmatched junction bases: 9. To note about this clonotype: What it binds is unknown.

TCRdb reprocessed the RT-PCR reads via MiXCR and lists one record per CDR3 protein. The sample lists 200,000 to 300,000 distinct CDR3 sequences; approximately 12% were seen once. The chain uses TRBV5-6 and TRBJ1-1; the match to TRBD1 covers 7 bases. The source of this sequence is a man aged 50 to 60 who received an inactivated influenza vaccine. Sequences were derived from non-naive T cells sorted from PBMCs, sampled 14 to 15 days before vaccination. CDR3 in amino acids: CASSLYSSGGQAFF. The DNA of the CDR3 is TGTGCCAGCAGCTTGTATTCGTCAGGGGGTCAAGCTTTCTTT. The full variable domain, completed using reference TRBV5-6 and TRBJ1-1, is DAGVTQSPTHLIKTRGQQVTLRCSPKSGHDTVSWYQQALGQGPQFIFQYYEEEERQRGNFPDRFSGHQFPNYSSELNVNALLLGDSALYLCASSLYSSGGQAFFGQGTRLTVV.